Listed here are 4 T cell receptor beta chains from one sample, sequenced in a study of T cells in Graves' hyperthyroidism and ophthalmopathy. TCR beta CDR3 regions were amplified from RNA. Initially, a first-round RT-PCR of the TCR CDR3 employed the HTBI primer set. TCRdb re-called the multiplex PCR reads with MiXCR, one entry per CDR3 protein. The table lists approximately 740,000 distinct CDR3 sequences, roughly 15% of them singletons. The sample was blood. The receptors originated from a woman aged 18-30 years with Graves' hyperthyroidism.

A single count supports this clonotype. CDR3 nucleotides: TGTGCCAGCAGCTTGAGTTTAGGACAGGGGGTGTTCTTC. Protein: CASSLSLGQGVFF. The chain couples TRBV5-5 to TRBJ2-1; 10 bases match TRBD1. Unmatched junction bases numbered 7, after V lost 1 base and J lost 15 bases. This CDR3 comprises 13 residues. Germline lookup yields CDR1 SGHKS and CDR2 YYEKEE (reference sequence).

At least ten counts were recorded for this clonotype. This rearrangement joins TRBV7-8 to TRBJ1-1; TRBD1 aligns across 8 bases. The V gene's germline CDR1 is SGHVS and CDR2 FQNEAQ. With 4 bases clipped from V and 4 bases from J, the junction kept 8 bases outside the gene matches. The CDR3 consists of 15 residues. The CDR3 DNA sequence: TGTGCCAGCAGCTCTCGGACAGGGTTTGTCACTGAAGCTTTCTTT. It codes for CASSSRTGFVTEAFF.

This chain joins TRBV14 and TRBJ2-7, with 7 bases matching TRBD2. J gave up 3 bases and V 5 bases, and 10 bases lay outside the gene matches. Germline V gene data show CDR1 as SGHDN and CDR2 as FVKESK. CDR3 length equals 15 residues. The CDR3 reads CASSVLGGSFYEQYF. CDR3 nucleotides: TGTGCCAGCAGCGTTCTGGGCGGGAGCTTCTACGAGCAGTACTTC.

This clonotype was detected many times. The rearrangement joins TRBV3-1 to TRBJ2-7; TRBD1 aligns across 8 bases. This CDR3 spans 14 amino acids. CDR1 and CDR2 (germline): LGHDT, YNNKEL (reference sequence). J gave up 5 bases and V 4 bases, and 7 bases lay outside the gene matches. The CDR3 protein is CASSPDRDFHEQYF. The CDR3 DNA follows: TGTGCCAGCAGCCCGGACAGGGACTTCCACGAGCAGTACTTC.